This entry lists 28 T cell receptor beta chains sequenced from one sample in a study of early T cells in non-severe SARS-CoV-2 infection listed by TCRdb under 2021. The receptor library was made with 5' RACE. This sample was sequenced with a NextSeq 500. TCRdb reanalyzed the raw reads on its own, using fastp at Q25 for trimming and MiXCR for clone calling, and kept in-frame beta chains. CDR3 protein sequences are deduplicated, and each keeps its most common genes and DNA. Present in this sample are fewer than 85,000 distinct CDR3 sequences, about 10% of which were seen just once. The top ten hold about 12% of the sample. The sample was whole blood, taken at baseline. Every receptor here comes from an adult who was a healthcare worker with PCR-confirmed SARS-CoV-2 infection or an uninfected control (not recorded which).

In its sample, this clonotype was seen a few times. The J gene is TRBJ1-1, the V gene TRBV29-1; 7 positions match TRBD1. The V gene end was trimmed by 7 bases and the J gene end by 1 base; junction bases not matched to a gene: 3. Germline V gene sequence: CDR1 SQVTM, CDR2 ANQGSEA. The CDR3 sequence is 12 residues long. DNA of the CDR3: TGCAGCGGGGGACAGCCGAACACTGAAGCTTTCTTT. Translation: CSGGQPNTEAFF. Variable domain in full (rest from reference TRBV29-1 and TRBJ1-1): SAVISQKPSRDICQRGTSLTIQCQVDSQVTMMFWYRQQPGQSLTLIATANQGSEATYESGFVIDKFPISRPNLTFSTLTVSNMSPEDSSIYLCSGGQPNTEAFFGQGTRLTVV.

This clonotype was detected ten times or more. The CDR3 DNA is TGTGCCAGCAGCGAGCAAACAGGGTCGCTTAGCCACGAGCAGTACTTC. Amino acid sequence: CASSEQTGSLSHEQYF. V gene TRBV7-6 combines with J gene TRBJ2-7; possibly TRBD1 for D (6 bases). This CDR3 has 16 amino acids. Germline V lookup: CDR1 SGHVS, CDR2 FNYEAQ. Trimming pared 5 bases from V and 5 bases from J, leaving 22 bases between.

This clonotype has at least ten counts. The rearrangement links TRBV5-6 to TRBJ2-2; 8 bases are shared with TRBD1. Looked up from germline, CDR1 is SGHDT and CDR2 is YYEEEE. This CDR3 has 13 amino acids. The V segment lost 4 bases and the J segment 7 bases; nucleotides outside the gene matches: 3. CDR3 protein: CASSRQGFGELFF. CDR3 coding DNA: TGTGCCAGCAGCCGACAGGGGTTCGGGGAGCTGTTTTTT.

The chain joins TRBV5-1 to TRBJ1-6; D might be TRBD1 (5 bases). V was trimmed by 0 bases and J by 10 bases, leaving 11 bases between them. This CDR3 region has 14 residues. The germline gives CDR1 SGHRS, CDR2 YFSETQ. CDR3 sequence: CASSLEGDGSPLHF. The CDR3, as DNA: TGCGCCAGCAGCTTGGAAGGGGACGGATCACCCCTCCACTTT.

This clonotype came up many times. The chain employs TRBV5-1 and TRBJ2-3; D may correspond to TRBD1 or TRBD2 (5 bases each). Trimming removed 4 bases from V and 8 bases from J, with 14 bases in between. The CDR3 loop spans 13 amino acids. CDR1 and CDR2 (germline): SGHRS, YFSETQ. CDR3 protein: CASSLLGGGTQYF. DNA for the CDR3: TGCGCCAGCAGCCTCCTGGGTGGGGGTACGCAGTATTTT.

The chain is built from TRBV6-1 and TRBJ2-3; D unresolved. Germline loops: CDR1 MNHNS, CDR2 SASEGT. The germline V and J ends were trimmed by 5 bases and 2 bases, with 11 bases remaining between them. CDR3 size: 14 residues. As DNA, the CDR3 is TGTGCCAGCAGTCTACCGGACCACACAGATACGCAGTATTTT. The encoded protein is CASSLPDHTDTQYF.

This clonotype showed up many times. The gene calls are TRBV6-1 and TRBJ2-1, with D perhaps TRBD1 or TRBD2 (7 bases each). Between the trimmed V and J ends, which lost 2 bases and 5 bases, there was a span of 13 bases. The germline V gene has CDR1 MNHNS and CDR2 SASEGT. The CDR3 has 15 residues. The CDR3 is CASSEPGGGHNEQFF. The CDR3 DNA reads TGTGCCAGCAGTGAACCAGGGGGGGGTCACAATGAGCAGTTCTTC.

In this sample, this clonotype turned up many times. The chain recombines TRBV12-3 or TRBV12-4 with TRBJ1-1; no reliable D call. CDR3 length equals 11 residues. V was pared by 3 bases and J by 10 bases, with 9 bases between. The CDR3 sequence: CASSLSGRAFF. For the CDR3, the DNA is TGTGCCAGCAGTTTGTCGGGGAGAGCTTTCTTT.

The chain joins TRBV11-1 to TRBJ2-1; TRBD2 is a possible D gene (5 bases). V gave up 4 bases and J gave up 6 bases, with 16 bases separating them. This CDR3 has 15 residues. Germline-derived CDR1 and CDR2 are SGHAT and FQDESV (reference sequence). The CDR3 sequence is CASSSTLERINEQFF. As DNA, the CDR3 is TGTGCCAGCAGCTCCACTCTTGAGCGGATCAATGAGCAGTTCTTC.

A few counts support this clonotype. The rearrangement joins TRBV9 to TRBJ1-6, with 8 nucleotides matching TRBD1. CDR1 SGDLS and CDR2 YYNGEE come from the germline V gene. The junction had 5 bases not matched to a gene; V was cut back by 4 bases and J by 8 bases. CDR3 length: 14 residues. The CDR3 spells CASSPLTGDSPLHF. The CDR3 region has the DNA TGTGCCAGCAGCCCACTGACAGGGGATTCACCCCTCCACTTT.

This clonotype has ten or more counts. The chain combines TRBV5-4 with TRBJ2-4; TRBD2 might be the D (5 bases). The length of the CDR3 is 16 residues. V lost 3 bases and J lost 1, with 14 bases in between. Germline V gene lookup returns CDR1 SGHNT and CDR2 YYREEE (reference sequence). The CDR3 coding sequence is TGTGCCAGCAGCTCTACGGCGGGTGCGGCCAAAAACATTCAGTACTTC. Amino acid sequence: CASSSTAGAAKNIQYF.

CDR3 coding DNA: TGTGCCAGCAGTCACTGGACTAGCGGACAAGAGACCCAGTACTTC. Encoded protein: CASSHWTSGQETQYF. This chain joins TRBV6-2 or TRBV6-3 and TRBJ2-5, with TRBD2 matching 10 bases. Germline-derived CDR1 and CDR2 are MNHEY and SVGEGT. The CDR3 is 15 residues long. J gave up 2 bases and V 5 bases, and 5 bases lay outside the gene matches.

This clonotype was picked up a small number of times. The chain's CDR3 is CASSAGTYGNTIYF. The CDR3 DNA reads TGTGCCAGCAGTGCCGGGACATACGGAAACACCATATATTTT. The chain recombines TRBV2 with TRBJ1-3; D possibly corresponds to TRBD1 (6 bases). Germline V gene sequence: CDR1 SNHLY, CDR2 FYNNEI. The CDR3 runs to 14 residues. The V end lost 4 bases, the J end lost 4 bases, and 11 bases lay between the germline ends.

In this sample, this clonotype turned up a few times. The rearrangement joins TRBV29-1 to TRBJ1-2; D gene uncertain. The V end was cut by 6 bases, the J end by 8 bases, with 13 bases between. Germline CDR1 SQVTM, CDR2 ANQGSEA. There are 11 residues in the CDR3. The DNA of the CDR3 is TGCAGCGTCCCTGATCTCGGGGGCTACACCTTC. This encodes CSVPDLGGYTF.

This clonotype was seen many times. The rearrangement links TRBV7-9 to TRBJ2-7; D unclear. Trimming removed 5 bases at V and 3 bases at J, with 11 bases between. The CDR3 runs 13 residues. Germline V lookup: CDR1 SEHNR, CDR2 FQNEAQ (reference sequence). CDR3 DNA sequence: TGTGCCAGCAGCCCTCCCCCGAGCTACGAGCAGTACTTC. Its protein is CASSPPPSYEQYF.

This chain links TRBV12-3 or TRBV12-4 with TRBJ1-6, with D possibly being TRBD1 (5 bases). The CDR3 totals 14 residues. Trimming took 3 bases from V and 4 from J, leaving 7 bases between them. The CDR3 loop reads CASSFKGYNSPLHF. In DNA, the CDR3 is TGTGCCAGCAGTTTTAAGGGGTATAATTCACCCCTCCACTTT.

This clonotype was observed at least ten times. This chain joins TRBV28 and TRBJ2-5; maybe TRBD1 (5 bases). The length of the CDR3 is 16 residues. Germline lookup yields CDR1 MDHEN and CDR2 SYDVKM. The ends were cut back, 2 bases at V and 0 bases at J, with 13 bases in the middle. CDR3 in DNA: TGTGCCAGCAGTTTAGGGATGACAGCGCACCAAGAGACCCAGTACTTC. This gives the protein CASSLGMTAHQETQYF. The full variable domain, completed using reference TRBV28 and TRBJ2-5, is DVKVTQSSRYLVKRTGEKVFLECVQDMDHENMFWYRQDPGLGLRLIYFSYDVKMKEKGDIPEGYSVSREKKERFSLILESASTNQTSMYLCASSLGMTAHQETQYFGPGTRLLVL.

The DNA for the CDR3 is TGTGCCAGCAGTCCACGCAGGCAACCAACTAATGAAAAACTGTTTTTT. Translating it yields CASSPRRQPTNEKLFF. The V call is TRBV6-2 or TRBV6-3, the J call TRBJ1-4; D is undetermined. This CDR3 region has 16 residues. Per germline, CDR1 MNHEY and CDR2 SVGEGT. Between the trimmed V and J ends, which lost 5 bases and 0 bases, there was a span of 13 bases.

The chain joins TRBV11-1 to TRBJ2-7; D is ambiguous. Germline assignment: CDR1 SGHAT and CDR2 FQDESV (reference sequence). The CDR3 has 15 residues. V lost 5 bases, J lost 3 bases, and 17 bases lay in between. This chain's CDR3 is CASSPGGSAIYEQYF. Written as DNA, the CDR3 is TGTGCCAGCAGCCCAGGTGGGTCGGCCATCTACGAGCAGTACTTC.

The genes are TRBV20-1 and TRBJ1-2; 7 bases match TRBD1. The V and J ends lost 6 bases and 8 bases, in that order; junction bases with no gene match: 15. Germline values: CDR1 DFQATT, CDR2 SNEGSKA (reference sequence). There are 14 residues in the CDR3. CDR3 nucleotide sequence: TGCAGTGCCCAGGTTCAGGGGGTTCATAGAGGCTACACCTTC. Translated, it gives CSAQVQGVHRGYTF.

This clonotype was observed a few times. The chain carries TRBV7-4 and TRBJ2-3; unclear D gene. The CDR3 is made up of 15 amino acids. Germline CDR1 and CDR2: SGHVT and SQSDAQ. V shed 2 bases and J shed 0 bases, with 9 bases lying between them. In nucleotides, the CDR3 is TGTGCCAGCAGCTTAAAGCAGGCTAGCACAGATACGCAGTATTTT. This gives the protein CASSLKQASTDTQYF.

The chain recombines TRBV9 with TRBJ2-5; possibly TRBD2 for D (6 bases). The V gene's germline CDR1 is SGDLS and CDR2 YYNGEE. The ends were cut back, 4 bases at V and 4 bases at J, with 11 bases in the middle. This CDR3 region has 13 residues. The CDR3 DNA follows: TGTGCCAGCAGCCCAACGCGGGGAGAGACCCAGTACTTC. Translation gives CASSPTRGETQYF.

This clonotype was counted at least ten times. The rearrangement joins TRBV12-3 or TRBV12-4 to TRBJ1-2, with TRBD1 matching 9 bases. There are 13 residues in the CDR3. The V gene end was trimmed by 6 bases and the J gene end by 3 bases; junction bases not matched to a gene: 2. DNA for the CDR3: TGTGCCAGCAGCGGACAGGGGTACTATGGCTACACCTTC. Amino acids: CASSGQGYYGYTF.

This clonotype was observed at least ten times. V usage is TRBV19 and J usage is TRBJ2-6; 8 bases map to TRBD1. Unmatched junction bases numbered 8, after V lost 9 bases and J lost 1 base. Germline V lookup: CDR1 LNHDA, CDR2 SQIVND (reference sequence). This CDR3 has 16 amino acids. The CDR3 sequence: CASRDRGRSGANVLTF. The CDR3 DNA sequence: TGTGCCAGCCGCGACAGGGGCCGTTCTGGGGCCAACGTCCTGACTTTC.

This clonotype was detected only a few times. The J gene is TRBJ2-3, the V gene TRBV5-1; 9 bases align to TRBD1. CDR1 is SGHRS, CDR2 YFSETQ, per germline. The CDR3 totals 15 residues. The ends lost 7 bases at V and 5 bases at J; junction bases unmatched: 11. The DNA of the CDR3 is TGCGCCAGCGGTATCGGGACAGGGACGGGAGATACGCAGTATTTT. It is translated as CASGIGTGTGDTQYF.

This clonotype has only a few counts. The chain carries TRBV5-4 and TRBJ1-4, with D perhaps matching TRBD1 (5 bases). V was shortened by 4 bases and J by 10 bases, with 14 bases between the two germline ends. This CDR3 is 13 amino acids long. CDR1 is SGHNT and CDR2 is YYREEE in the germline V gene (reference sequence). CDR3 residues: CASSPGTSGKLFF. CDR3 nucleotide sequence: TGTGCCAGCAGCCCTGGGACCTCAGGAAAACTGTTTTTT.

In this sample, this clonotype turned up many times. The chain combines TRBV7-6 with TRBJ2-5, with D unresolved. V was pared by 5 bases and J by 3 bases, with 10 bases between. Germline V gene sequence: CDR1 SGHVS, CDR2 FNYEAQ. This CDR3 has 13 amino acids. CDR3 loop: CASSVSTEETQYF. The DNA for the CDR3 is TGTGCCAGCAGCGTTAGTACGGAAGAGACCCAGTACTTC.

This clonotype appeared a few times. The chain carries TRBV7-9 and TRBJ1-1; the D is unclear. The V end was cut by 5 bases, the J end by 2 bases, with 12 bases between. The CDR3 extends over 14 amino acids. Looked up from germline, CDR1 is SEHNR and CDR2 is FQNEAQ (reference sequence). The CDR3 DNA is TGTGCCAGCAGCGTCGGCGCTGCCAACACTGAAGCTTTCTTT. Its translation is CASSVGAANTEAFF.